Here is one TCR beta chain with its context. The V segment lost 4 bases and the J segment 10 bases; nucleotides outside the gene matches: 7. Looked up from germline, CDR1 is SGHRS and CDR2 is YFSETQ. The CDR3 length is 14 residues. The entry originates in a study of control samples from healthy donors and cancer patients. Only in-frame clones appear in the TCRdb table, and some are missing; sequencing was by immunoSEQ multiplex PCR. The table lists around 150,000 clones, around 96% of them singletons, with just over 1% in the top ten. This sequence originates from a young woman in good health. Sequencing was performed on blood. The rearrangement joins TRBV5-1 to TRBJ2-1, with 11 bases identical to TRBD1. CDR3: CASSMDRGLWEQFF. The CDR3 nucleotides read TGCGCCAGCAGCATGGACAGGGGGCTTTGGGAGCAGTTCTTC.